The T cell receptor beta chain described here comes from a study of OX40 agonist ivuxolimab in advanced cancers. Study context: Three patients had partial responses: one hepatocellular carcinoma, two cutaneous melanoma.

A remark on this clone: Its specificity is not known.

General study findings and limits: Among expanded peripheral T cells, antigen specificity went undetermined.

This CDR3 has 13 amino acids. V lost 3 bases, J lost 3 bases, and 8 bases lay in between. The germline V gene has CDR1 SNHLY and CDR2 FYNNEI. Using immunoSEQ multiplex PCR, the repertoire was profiled, and TCRdb retains in-frame clones only, with some absent. The table shows approximately 65,000 clones, with roughly nine tenths occurring only once. Here the sequenced sample was CD4+ or CD8+ T cells sorted from blood, taken in a trial of the OX40 agonist ivuxolimab. This receptor was identified in an adult with an advanced solid tumor such as melanoma, head and neck, liver or kidney cancer. This chain connects TRBV2 to TRBJ1-2; the D is unclear. CDR3 nucleotides: TGTGCCAGCAGTGAGTATAGGGACTATGGCTACACCTTC. This translates into CASSEYRDYGYTF.